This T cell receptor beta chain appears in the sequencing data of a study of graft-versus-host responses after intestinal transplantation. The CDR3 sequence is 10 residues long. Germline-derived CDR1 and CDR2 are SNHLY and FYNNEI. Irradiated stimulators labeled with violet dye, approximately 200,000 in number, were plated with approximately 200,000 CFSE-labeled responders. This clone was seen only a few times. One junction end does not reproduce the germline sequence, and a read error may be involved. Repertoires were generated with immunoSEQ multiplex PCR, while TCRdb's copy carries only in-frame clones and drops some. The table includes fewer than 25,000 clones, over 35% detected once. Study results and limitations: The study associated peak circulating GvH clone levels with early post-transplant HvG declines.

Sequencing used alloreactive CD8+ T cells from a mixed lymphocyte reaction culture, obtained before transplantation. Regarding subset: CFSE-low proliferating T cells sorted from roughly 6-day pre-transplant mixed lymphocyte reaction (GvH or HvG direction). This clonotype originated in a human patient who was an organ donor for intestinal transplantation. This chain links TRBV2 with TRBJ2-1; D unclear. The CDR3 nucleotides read TGTGCCAGCCGTGAGCGTGAGCAGTTCTTC. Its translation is CASREREQFF.